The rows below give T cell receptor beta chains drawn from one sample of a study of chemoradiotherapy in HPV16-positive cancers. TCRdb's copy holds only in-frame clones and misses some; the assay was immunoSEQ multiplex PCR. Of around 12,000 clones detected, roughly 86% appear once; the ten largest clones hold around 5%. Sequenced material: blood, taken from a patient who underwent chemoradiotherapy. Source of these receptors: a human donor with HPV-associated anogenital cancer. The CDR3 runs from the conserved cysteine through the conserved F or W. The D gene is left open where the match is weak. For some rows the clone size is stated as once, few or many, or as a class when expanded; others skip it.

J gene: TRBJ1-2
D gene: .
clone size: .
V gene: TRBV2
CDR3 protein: CASPGLGYGYTF
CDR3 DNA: TGTGCCAGTCCGGGCCTGGGGTATGGCTACACCTTC

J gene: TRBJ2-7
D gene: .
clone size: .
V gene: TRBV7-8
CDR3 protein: CASSLALGQTGIHF
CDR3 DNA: TGTGCCAGCAGCTTAGCGCTGGGCCAAACCGGGATCCACTTC

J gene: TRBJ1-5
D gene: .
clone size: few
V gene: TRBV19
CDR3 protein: CASSGLNQPQHF
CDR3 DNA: TGTGCCAGTAGCGGACTGAATCAGCCCCAGCATTTT

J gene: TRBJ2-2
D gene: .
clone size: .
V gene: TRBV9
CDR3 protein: CASSTDVSGELFF
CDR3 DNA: TGTGCCAGCAGCACGGACGTATCCGGGGAGCTGTTTTTT

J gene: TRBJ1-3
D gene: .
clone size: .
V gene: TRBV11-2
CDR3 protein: CASSLGGTHSGNTIYF
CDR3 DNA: TGTGCCAGCAGCTTAGGTGGCACGCACTCTGGAAACACCATATATTTT

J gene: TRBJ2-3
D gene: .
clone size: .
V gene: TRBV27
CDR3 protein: CASSLSAGAFDTQYF
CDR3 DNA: TGTGCCAGCAGTTTATCCGCAGGGGCGTTTGATACGCAGTATTTT

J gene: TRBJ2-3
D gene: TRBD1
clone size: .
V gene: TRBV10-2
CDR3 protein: CATIREGQGAGDTQYF
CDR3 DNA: TGCGCCACCATACGAGAGGGACAGGGCGCTGGAGATACGCAGTATTTT

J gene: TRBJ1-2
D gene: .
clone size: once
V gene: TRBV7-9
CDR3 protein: CASSLITSREVGGYTF
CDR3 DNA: TGTGCCAGCAGCTTAATAACAAGCCGGGAAGTAGGTGGCTACACCTTC

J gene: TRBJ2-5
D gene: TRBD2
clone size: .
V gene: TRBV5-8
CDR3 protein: CASSLGTSGRQETQYF
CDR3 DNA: TGTGCCAGCAGCCTAGGGACTAGCGGACGCCAAGAGACCCAGTACTTC

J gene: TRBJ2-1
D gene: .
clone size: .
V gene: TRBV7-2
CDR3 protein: CASSIQRVEQFF
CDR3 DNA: TGTGCCAGCAGCATCCAGAGGGTCGAGCAGTTCTTC